This TCR beta chain is drawn from a study of blood T cell repertoires in COVID-19. About the study: The United States, Italy and Spain supplied acute and convalescent COVID-19 samples.

In this sample, this clone turned up once. Clones were sequenced by immunoSEQ multiplex PCR, and TCRdb holds only the in-frame ones, with some missing. The sample yields 200,000 to 250,000 clones, 70% to 90% seen once. Trimming removed 5 bases from V and 2 bases from J; junction bases left unmatched: 8. Germline V gives CDR1 SGHVS, CDR2 FQNEAQ. CDR3 length: 15 residues. The material sequenced was PBMCs or T cells enriched from blood (not recorded which). This sequence originates from a woman in her forties or fifties in a cohort exposed to, infected with or recovered from COVID-19 (not recorded which). This chain joins TRBV7-8 and TRBJ2-7; 8 bases map to TRBD1. The CDR3 here is CASSPNRGRTYEQYF. In nucleotides, the CDR3 is TGTGCCAGCAGCCCAAACAGGGGGAGGACCTACGAGCAGTACTTC.